This T cell receptor (beta chain) originates from a study of OX40 agonist ivuxolimab in advanced cancers. Sequenced by immunoSEQ multiplex PCR; TCRdb stores in-frame clones only, minus some. The sample has 65,000 to 85,000 clones, around nine tenths seen once. This CDR3 contains 17 residues. From germline, CDR1 is SGDLS and CDR2 YYNGEE. V dropped 0 bases and J dropped 4; count of bases not matched to a gene: 9. Systemic immunosuppression or autoimmune disease history was grounds to exclude patients. The chain uses TRBV9 and TRBJ2-2, with 7 bases that match TRBD2. Sequenced here: CD4+ or CD8+ T cells sorted from blood, sampled in a trial of the OX40 agonist ivuxolimab. This TCR was sampled from an adult with an advanced solid tumor such as melanoma, head and neck, liver or kidney cancer. CDR3 in amino acids: CASSVEGGVRSTGELFF. As DNA, the CDR3 is TGTGCCAGCAGCGTAGAGGGAGGGGTTCGAAGCACCGGGGAGCTGTTTTTT.